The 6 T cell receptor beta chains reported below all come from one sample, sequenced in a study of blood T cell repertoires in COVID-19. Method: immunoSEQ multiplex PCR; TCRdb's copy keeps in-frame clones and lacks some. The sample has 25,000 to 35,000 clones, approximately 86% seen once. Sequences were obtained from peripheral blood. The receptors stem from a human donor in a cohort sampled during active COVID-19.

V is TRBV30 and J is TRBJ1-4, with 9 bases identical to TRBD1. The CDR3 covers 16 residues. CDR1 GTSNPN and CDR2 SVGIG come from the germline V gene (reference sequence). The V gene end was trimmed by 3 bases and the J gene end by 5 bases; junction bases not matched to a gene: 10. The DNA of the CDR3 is TGTGCCTGGAGATTAAAGACCGGGACAGGGAATGAAAAACTGTTTTTT. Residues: CAWRLKTGTGNEKLFF. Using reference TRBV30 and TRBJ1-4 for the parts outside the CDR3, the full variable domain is SQTIHQWPATLVQPVGSPLSLECTVEGTSNPNLYWYRQAAGRGLQLLFYSVGIGQISSEVPQNLSASRPQDRQFILSSKKLLLSDSGFYLCAWRLKTGTGNEKLFFGSGTQLSVL.

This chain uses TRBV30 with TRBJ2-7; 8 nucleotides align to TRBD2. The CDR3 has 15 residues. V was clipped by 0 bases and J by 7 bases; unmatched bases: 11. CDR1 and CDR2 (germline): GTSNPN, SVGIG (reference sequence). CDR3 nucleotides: TGTGCCTGGAGTGTAGCGGGGGTACCCTCGAGGGAGCAGTACTTC. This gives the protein CAWSVAGVPSREQYF.

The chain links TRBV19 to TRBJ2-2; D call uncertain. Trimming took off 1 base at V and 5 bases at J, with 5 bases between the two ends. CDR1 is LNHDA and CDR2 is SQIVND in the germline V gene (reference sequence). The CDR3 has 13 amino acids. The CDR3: CASSIGRTGELFF. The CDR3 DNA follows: TGTGCCAGTAGTATAGGTCGGACCGGGGAGCTGTTTTTT. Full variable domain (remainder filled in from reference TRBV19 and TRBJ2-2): DGGITQSPKYLFRKEGQNVTLSCEQNLNHDAMYWYRQDPGQGLRLIYYSQIVNDFQKGDIAEGYSVSREKKESFPLTVTSAQKNPTAFYLCASSIGRTGELFFGEGSRLTVL.

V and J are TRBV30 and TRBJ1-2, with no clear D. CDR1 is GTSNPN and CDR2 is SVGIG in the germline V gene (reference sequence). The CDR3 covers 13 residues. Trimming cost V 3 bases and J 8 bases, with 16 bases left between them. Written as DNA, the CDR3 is TGTGCCTGGAGGACCTCTTGGGAGAACGGCTACACCTTC. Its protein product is CAWRTSWENGYTF.

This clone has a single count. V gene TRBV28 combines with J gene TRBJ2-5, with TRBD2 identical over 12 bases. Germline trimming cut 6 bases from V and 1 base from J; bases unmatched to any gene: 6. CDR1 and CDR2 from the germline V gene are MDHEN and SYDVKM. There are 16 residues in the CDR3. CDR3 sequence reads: CASRARTSGAQETQYF. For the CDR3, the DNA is TGTGCCAGCAGGGCGCGGACTAGCGGGGCCCAAGAGACCCAGTACTTC.

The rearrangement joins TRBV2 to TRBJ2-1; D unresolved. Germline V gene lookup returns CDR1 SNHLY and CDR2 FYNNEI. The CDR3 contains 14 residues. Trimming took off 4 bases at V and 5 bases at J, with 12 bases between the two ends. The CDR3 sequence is CASSGRSNHNEQFF. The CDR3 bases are TGTGCCAGCAGTGGTCGAAGCAACCACAATGAGCAGTTCTTC.